What follows are 14 T cell receptor beta chains derived from one specimen sequenced in a study of tumor-infiltrating lymphocytes in primary liver carcinoma. Extraction also yielded germline DNA, while blood RNA was obtained from unsorted whole blood. The template, roughly 510 ng total RNA, yielded TCR beta cDNA made with a constant-region primer. ARM-PCR, slightly modified, supplied the TCR beta libraries through three nested multiplex PCR rounds. Rounds one and two of PCR, each of roughly 10 cycles, were primed with TRBV1-TRBV30 forward primers and a C-beta reverse primer. One entry per CDR3 protein results from TCRdb running MiXCR on the multiplex PCR reads. Found here are about 310,000 distinct CDR3 sequences, 50% to 75% of them singletons; the top ten hold about 15%. Sequencing input: peripheral blood. These receptors originate from a woman younger than 45 with primary liver carcinoma and hepatitis B virus infection.

Comments on this clonotype: The junction departs from the called germline gene at one end, perhaps through a read error. V and J are TRBV6-5 and TRBJ1-5, with 7 bases lining up with TRBD1. The germline V gene encodes CDR1 MNHEY and CDR2 SVGAGI. There are 13 residues in the CDR3. DNA of the CDR3: TGTGCCATCAGTCCGACAGGGCGTCAGCCCCAGCATTTT. It codes for CAISPTGRQPQHF.

The V and J genes are TRBV6-2 or TRBV6-3 and TRBJ2-7, with TRBD2 identical over 12 bases. Trimming cost V 7 bases and J 2 bases; bases outside gene matches: 6. The CDR3 runs to 15 residues. Germline assignment: CDR1 MNHEY and CDR2 SVGEGT. CDR3 nucleotide sequence: TGTGCCAGCAACGGACTAGCGGGACCCCCCTACGAGCAGTACTTC. Translated, it gives CASNGLAGPPYEQYF.

The genes are TRBV6-5 and TRBJ1-2, with 9 bases fitting TRBD1. Losses at the gene ends were 7 bases for V and 7 bases for J; bases not matched to a gene: 19. This CDR3 spans 17 amino acids. Germline CDR1 and CDR2: MNHEY and SVGAGI. DNA of the CDR3: TGTGCCAGCAATTCCCTCTACTCGGGACAGGGTCTCTGTGGCTACACCTTC. Protein product: CASNSLYSGQGLCGYTF.

About this clonotype: At one end, the junction sequence differs from germline, possibly due to a read error. The DNA for the CDR3 is TGCGCCAGCAGCTTGCGGGGAACATCCAAGCGCAATGAGCAGTTGTTC. This sequence encodes CASSLRGTSKRNEQLF. The chain employs TRBV5-1 and TRBJ2-1, with D perhaps TRBD2 (5 bases). CDR1 and CDR2 from the germline V gene are SGHRS and YFSETQ. This CDR3 spans 16 amino acids.

J is TRBJ2-2 and V is TRBV28; D uncertain. Germline V gene sequence: CDR1 MDHEN, CDR2 SYDVKM. The V and J ends lost 8 bases and 3 bases respectively, with 7 bases between them. This CDR3 region has 12 residues. The DNA of the CDR3 is TGTGCCAGCGTACGGTACACCGGGGAGCTGTTTTTT. This translates into CASVRYTGELFF.

As for this clonotype: Possible read error: a much larger clone is one base away. V and J are TRBV4-1 and TRBJ2-3; 8 bases are shared with TRBD2. From germline, CDR1 is MGHRA and CDR2 YSYEKL. This CDR3 spans 18 amino acids. CDR3 protein: CAGSHHSLAGPRTDTQYF. CDR3 nucleotides: TGCGCCGGCAGCCACCACTCTTTAGCGGGACCTCGCACAGATACGCAGTATTTT.

This clonotype has more than one count but fewer than ten. The CDR3 coding sequence is TGTGCCTGGAGCGAGGGACACCAGATCGCGAGCAATCAGCCCCAGCATTTT. This encodes CAWSEGHQIASNQPQHF. The V call is TRBV30, the J call TRBJ1-5; D might be TRBD1 (6 bases). The CDR3 has 17 residues. The V end lost 3 bases, the J end lost 1 base, and 19 bases lay between the germline ends. Germline-derived CDR1 and CDR2 are GTSNPN and SVGIG (reference sequence).

Turning to this clonotype: This sequence may be a read error, since a much larger clone differs from it by one base. The chain employs TRBV12-3 or TRBV12-4 and TRBJ1-5; D ambiguous. The CDR3 consists of 15 residues. CDR3 in DNA: TGTGTCAGCAGTTTATCCATTAGCCTCAATCAGCCCCAGCATTTT. It yields the protein CVSSLSISLNQPQHF.

As regards this clonotype: At one end, the junction sequence differs from germline, possibly due to a read error. The chain links TRBV14 to TRBJ2-7; perhaps TRBD2 as D (6 bases). CDR1 and CDR2 (germline): SGHDN, FVKESK. The CDR3 spans 17 residues. CDR3 loop: CANSQELLGGTSYEQYF. In DNA form, the CDR3 reads TGTGCCAACAGCCAAGAACTTCTGGGCGGGACCTCCTACGAGCAGTACTTC.

A note on this clonotype: A read error may explain this, as a much larger clone is one base away. The chain couples TRBV6-2 or TRBV6-3 to TRBJ2-7; unclear D gene. CDR3 size: 11 residues. The V gene's germline CDR1 is MNHEY and CDR2 SVGEGT. The CDR3 reads CASSYSNDQYF. For the CDR3, the DNA is TGTGCCAGCAGTTACTCGAACGATCAGTACTTC.

CDR3: CASKGVTNTEAFF. CDR3 DNA sequence: TGTGCCAGCAAAGGGGTGACCAACACTGAAGCTTTCTTT. The chain uses TRBV27 and TRBJ1-1; tentatively, D is TRBD1 (5 bases). Trimming shortened V by 7 bases and J by 2 bases, and 11 bases separated the two germline ends. The CDR3 length is 13 residues. Looked up from germline, CDR1 is MNHEY and CDR2 is SMNVEV (reference sequence).

Concerning this clonotype: A much larger clone sits a single nucleotide away, making a read error possible. V gene TRBV12-3 or TRBV12-4 combines with J gene TRBJ2-5; 7 nucleotides agree with TRBD1. The V and J ends lost 4 bases and 2 bases, in that order; junction bases with no gene match: 7. The CDR3 covers 15 residues. Written as DNA, the CDR3 is TGTGCCAGCAGTTCCTCCGGGACAGTACAAGAGACCCAGTACTTC. It encodes CASSSSGTVQETQYF.

This chain joins TRBV28 and TRBJ2-7; D is uncertain. This CDR3 has 13 amino acids. Trimming removed 10 bases at V and 0 bases at J, with 13 bases between. The germline gives CDR1 MDHEN, CDR2 SYDVKM. The CDR3 spells CATEDGRSYEQYF. CDR3 bases: TGTGCCACCGAGGACGGGCGCTCCTACGAGCAGTACTTC.

Concerning this clonotype: A single base separates this from a much larger clone, so it may be a read error. This chain joins TRBV12-3 or TRBV12-4 and TRBJ2-5, with D perhaps matching TRBD2 (5 bases). The CDR3 is 14 amino acids. As DNA, the CDR3 is TGTGCCAACAGTTTAGGCGGTCGGGGAGAGGCCCAGTACTTC. This codes for CANSLGGRGEAQYF.